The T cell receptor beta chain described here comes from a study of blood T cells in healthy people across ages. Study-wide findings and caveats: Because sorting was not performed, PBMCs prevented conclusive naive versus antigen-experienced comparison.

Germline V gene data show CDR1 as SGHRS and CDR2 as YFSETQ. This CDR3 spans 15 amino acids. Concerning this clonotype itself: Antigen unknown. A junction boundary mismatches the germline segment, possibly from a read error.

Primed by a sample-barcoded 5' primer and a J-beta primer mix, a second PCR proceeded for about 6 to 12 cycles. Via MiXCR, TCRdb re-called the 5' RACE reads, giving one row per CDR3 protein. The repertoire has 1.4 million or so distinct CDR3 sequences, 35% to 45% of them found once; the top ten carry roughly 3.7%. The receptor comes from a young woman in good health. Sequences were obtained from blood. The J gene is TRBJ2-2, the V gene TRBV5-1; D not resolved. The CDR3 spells CASSLEYSRTGELFF. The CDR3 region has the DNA TGTGCCAGCAGCTTGGAGTACTCCCGCACCGGGGAGCTGTTTTTT.